The next 25 T cell receptor beta chains were all read from a single sample in a study of CD8 T cells in ankylosing spondylitis. General study findings and limits: Several highly homologous variants formed a TCR beta motif that appeared characteristic of ankylosing spondylitis blood.

TCRdb passed the 5' RACE reads through MiXCR, listing each CDR3 protein once. The sample has approximately 550,000 distinct CDR3 sequences; roughly 13% are singletons. Their specific antigens are unknown. The specimen was blood, either unsorted or a sorted T cell fraction (not recorded which). The receptors were sampled from a male donor with ankylosing spondylitis.

This clonotype was found a few times. The V gene is TRBV3-1, the J gene TRBJ1-1, with D possibly matching TRBD1 (5 bases). The length of the CDR3 is 13 residues. The V gene lost 2 bases and the J gene lost 7 bases, with 11 bases spanning the gap. The germline V gene encodes CDR1 LGHDT and CDR2 YNNKEL (reference sequence). The CDR3: CASSQRDGNEAFF. CDR3 nucleotides: TGTGCCAGCAGCCAAAGGGACGGAAATGAAGCTTTCTTT.

The V call is TRBV27, the J call TRBJ2-5; weak D call: TRBD2 (7 bases). The CDR3 runs 14 residues. CDR1 is MNHEY and CDR2 is SMNVEV in the germline V gene (reference sequence). The germline V and J ends were trimmed by 1 base and 5 bases, with 11 bases remaining between them. The CDR3 DNA reads TGTGCCAGCAGTTTATGGGGGGGCGCGGAGACCCAGTACTTC. Amino acids: CASSLWGGAETQYF.

This chain joins TRBV19 and TRBJ1-1; a possible D gene is TRBD1 (5 bases). V was cut by 10 bases and J by 5 bases, with 23 bases left in between. Looked up from germline, CDR1 is LNHDA and CDR2 is SQIVND (reference sequence). This CDR3 comprises 15 residues. The CDR3 spells CATFRQGGWRTEAFF. CDR3 DNA: TGTGCCACCTTCCGGCAGGGAGGGTGGAGGACTGAAGCTTTCTTT.

This clonotype was picked up a small number of times. The chain carries TRBV3-1 and TRBJ2-2; TRBD2 might be the D (5 bases). The V gene lost 8 bases and the J gene lost 3 bases, with 13 bases spanning the gap. The CDR3 has 14 amino acids. Germline V CDR1 and CDR2: LGHDT, YNNKEL (reference sequence). In nucleotides, the CDR3 is TGTGCCAGCTGCGACTATGGGGACACCGGGGAGCTGTTTTTT. This translates into CASCDYGDTGELFF.

The chain combines TRBV6-1 with TRBJ1-1; D is ambiguous. This CDR3 region has 14 residues. Deletions cut 7 bases from V and 7 bases from J, with 19 bases between. CDR1 and CDR2 (germline): MNHNS, SASEGT. The CDR3 DNA reads TGTGCCAGCAAGCATCCTGACCTTATGTATGAAGCTTTCTTT. It codes for CASKHPDLMYEAFF.

This clonotype was detected a few times. This rearrangement joins TRBV24-1 to TRBJ2-2, with unresolved D. The germline gives CDR1 KGHDR, CDR2 SFDVKD. The V end lost 9 bases, the J end lost 7 bases, and 17 bases lay between the germline ends. The CDR3 is made up of 14 amino acids. In DNA, the CDR3 is TGTGCCACCCGCCAGAGACGCCTGGACGGGGAGCTGTTTTTT. This gives the protein CATRQRRLDGELFF.

This clonotype occurred a few times. The CDR3 nucleotides read TGTGCCAGCAGCTTACTGTACATAGCCAAAAACATTCAGTACTTC. This translates into CASSLLYIAKNIQYF. This chain joins TRBV7-2 and TRBJ2-4, with unresolved D. CDR1 is SGHTA and CDR2 is FQGNSA in the germline V gene. Trimming took off 2 bases at V and 0 bases at J, with 8 bases between the two ends. The length of the CDR3 is 15 residues. Based on the CDR3 plus reference TRBV7-2 and TRBJ2-4, the full variable domain is GAGVSQSPSNKVTEKGKDVELRCDPISGHTALYWYRQSLGQGLEFLIYFQGNSAPDKSGLPSDRFSAERTGGSVSTLTIQRTQQEDSAVYLCASSLLYIAKNIQYFGAGTRLSVL.

This clonotype occurred a few times. The V call is TRBV5-1, the J call TRBJ2-7; TRBD2 matches at 11 bases. The CDR3 runs to 19 residues. J was trimmed by 6 bases and V by 2 bases; bases with no gene match: 19. The germline V gene encodes CDR1 SGHRS and CDR2 YFSETQ. As DNA, the CDR3 is TGCGCCAGCAGCTTCCGACCCGGGACAACCGGGACTAGCGGCTTCGAGCAGTACTTC. Translated: CASSFRPGTTGTSGFEQYF. The full variable domain, its missing parts supplied by reference TRBV5-1 and TRBJ2-7, is KAGVTQTPRYLIKTRGQQVTLSCSPISGHRSVSWYQQTPGQGLQFLFEYFSETQRNKGNFPGRFSGRQFSNSRSEMNVSTLELGDSALYLCASSFRPGTTGTSGFEQYFGPGTRLTVT.

The chain couples TRBV20-1 to TRBJ2-7; 7 bases are a match to TRBD1. The CDR3 sequence is 13 residues long. CDR1 and CDR2 (germline): DFQATT, SNEGSKA (reference sequence). V lost 6 bases to trimming and J lost 4 bases; unmatched junction nucleotides: 9. In DNA, the CDR3 is TGCAGTGCAAAGGGACAGACGGCATACGAGCAGTACTTC. Its translation: CSAKGQTAYEQYF.

This clonotype was detected many times. The rearrangement uses TRBV5-1 and TRBJ2-1; 7 positions match TRBD2. Germline values: CDR1 SGHRS, CDR2 YFSETQ. The J segment lost 2 bases and the V segment lost 4 bases, leaving 3 bases of the junction unmatched. This CDR3 has 14 residues. Here the CDR3 reads CASSLAATYNEQFF. CDR3 sequence (DNA): TGCGCCAGCAGCCTAGCGGCCACCTACAATGAGCAGTTCTTC. Together with reference TRBV5-1 and TRBJ2-1, the CDR3 gives the full variable domain: KAGVTQTPRYLIKTRGQQVTLSCSPISGHRSVSWYQQTPGQGLQFLFEYFSETQRNKGNFPGRFSGRQFSNSRSEMNVSTLELGDSALYLCASSLAATYNEQFFGPGTRLTVL.

This clonotype has more than one count but fewer than ten. The rearrangement joins TRBV5-1 to TRBJ1-5; tentative D call: TRBD1 (6 bases). This CDR3 contains 14 residues. V was clipped by 1 base and J by 7 bases, with 12 bases between them. Germline lookup yields CDR1 SGHRS and CDR2 YFSETQ. The CDR3 DNA reads TGCGCCAGCAGCTTGACAGGGTTTGAACAGCCCCAGCATTTT. Translating it yields CASSLTGFEQPQHF.

This clonotype was picked up a small number of times. V gene TRBV27 combines with J gene TRBJ2-7; 7 bases map to TRBD1. Per the germline V gene, CDR1 is MNHEY and CDR2 is SMNVEV (reference sequence). V shed 4 bases, J shed 6 bases, and the junction held 6 bases outside the gene matches. This CDR3 has 13 amino acids. The CDR3 sequence: CASSSTGAGEQYV. The CDR3 nucleotides read TGTGCCAGCAGTTCCACAGGGGCAGGCGAGCAGTACGTC.

The rearrangement joins TRBV25-1 to TRBJ1-3, with D perhaps matching TRBD1 (6 bases). CDR1 is MGHDK and CDR2 is SYGVNS in the germline V gene. The CDR3 consists of 14 residues. The germline V and J ends were trimmed by 5 bases and 0 bases, with 8 bases remaining between them. The CDR3 region is CASSTGTSGNTIYF. Written as DNA, the CDR3 is TGTGCCAGCAGTACAGGGACCTCTGGAAACACCATATATTTT.

The gene calls are TRBV4-1 and TRBJ1-1; D is possibly TRBD1 (5 bases). Germline-derived CDR1 and CDR2 are MGHRA and YSYEKL. V lost 4 bases and J 8 bases, leaving 8 bases between the germline ends. The CDR3 has 11 residues. CDR3 region: CASSRGKEAFF. CDR3 bases: TGCGCCAGCAGCCGGGGGAAGGAAGCTTTCTTT.

The chain joins TRBV2 to TRBJ2-5; TRBD2 agrees at 13 bases. The CDR3 totals 14 residues. Per the germline V gene, CDR1 is SNHLY and CDR2 is FYNNEI. The J segment lost 6 bases and the V segment lost 10 bases, leaving 8 bases of the junction unmatched. The CDR3 sequence: CATARTSGGQTQYF. The CDR3 nucleotides read TGTGCCACGGCAAGGACTAGCGGGGGACAGACCCAGTACTTC. The full variable domain, its missing parts supplied by reference TRBV2 and TRBJ2-5, is EPEVTQTPSHQVTQMGQEVILRCVPISNHLYFYWYRQILGQKVEFLVSFYNNEISEKSEIFDDQFSVERPDGSNFTLKIRSTKLEDSAMYFCATARTSGGQTQYFGPGTRLLVL.

This clonotype came up many times. V and J are TRBV6-2 or TRBV6-3 and TRBJ1-1; maybe TRBD1 (5 bases). Per the germline V gene, CDR1 is MNHEY and CDR2 is SVGEGT. Trimming took off 7 bases at V and 7 bases at J, with 13 bases between the two ends. The CDR3 is 12 residues long. The CDR3 coding sequence is TGTGCCAGCACTAGAGGGGTCGGTGAAGCTTTCTTT. Translation gives CASTRGVGEAFF.

The chain couples TRBV7-2 to TRBJ2-7, with no clear D. Germline CDR1 is SGHTA and CDR2 is FQGNSA. The CDR3 is made up of 16 amino acids. The ends were cut back, 2 bases at V and 3 bases at J, with 17 bases in the middle. CDR3: CASSLQASTPLYEQYF. The CDR3, as DNA: TGTGCCAGCAGCTTACAAGCCTCAACACCACTCTACGAGCAGTACTTC.

This clonotype was detected many times. The genes are TRBV5-1 and TRBJ1-3, with a possible D match to TRBD1 (6 bases). The germline V gene encodes CDR1 SGHRS and CDR2 YFSETQ. This CDR3 is built from 13 residues. With 0 bases removed from V and 9 bases from J, the gap between germline ends came to 10 bases. CDR3 protein: CASSLEQGRTIYF. CDR3 bases: TGCGCCAGCAGCTTGGAACAGGGTCGCACCATATATTTT.

This clonotype occurred a few times. The chain joins TRBV5-6 to TRBJ2-5; no clear D gene. The CDR3 extends over 15 amino acids. Germline CDR1 SGHDT, CDR2 YYEEEE. V was pared by 0 bases and J by 5 bases, with 14 bases between. CDR3 sequence (DNA): TGTGCCAGCAGCTTGGTGGATCTAGGAGTGGAGACCCAGTACTTC. It codes for CASSLVDLGVETQYF.

In this sample, this clonotype turned up a few times. The chain couples TRBV4-1 to TRBJ1-2, with 12 positions matching TRBD1. Germline lookup yields CDR1 MGHRA and CDR2 YSYEKL. There are 16 residues in the CDR3. V was pared by 4 bases and J by 8 bases, with 11 bases of the junction left unmatched. CDR3 sequence reads: CASSPGTGGGFWGYTF. The CDR3 nucleotides read TGCGCCAGCAGCCCCGGGACAGGGGGCGGTTTTTGGGGCTACACCTTC.

The sample holds many counts of this clonotype. J is TRBJ2-7 and V is TRBV11-2; the D is unclear. Deletions cut 3 bases from V and 0 bases from J, with 12 bases between. The CDR3 sequence is 15 residues long. Germline CDR1 reads SGHAT; CDR2 reads FQNNGV. The CDR3 DNA is TGTGCCAGCAGCTTCACGGGCTTAAGCTCCTACGAGCAGTACTTC. Protein: CASSFTGLSSYEQYF.

The genes are TRBV3-1 and TRBJ2-3, with a possible D match to TRBD1 (6 bases). V was trimmed by 0 bases and J by 1 base, leaving 11 bases between them. This CDR3 spans 16 amino acids. Germline loops: CDR1 LGHDT, CDR2 YNNKEL (reference sequence). CDR3: CASSQEGARGTDTQYF. DNA of the CDR3: TGTGCCAGCAGCCAAGAGGGGGCGCGGGGCACAGATACGCAGTATTTT.

This CDR3 reads CASSPPGQGTNEKLFF. CDR3 DNA sequence: TGTGCCAGCAGCCCGCCGGGACAGGGGACTAATGAAAAACTGTTTTTT. The chain is built from TRBV7-9 and TRBJ1-4, with 10 bases matching TRBD1. The CDR3 is 16 residues long. Losses at the gene ends were 5 bases for V and 2 bases for J; bases not matched to a gene: 5. Germline CDR1 and CDR2: SEHNR and FQNEAQ (reference sequence).

The J gene is TRBJ2-1, the V gene TRBV3-1; the D gene could be TRBD1 or TRBD2 (6 bases each). The CDR3 has 13 amino acids. V was clipped by 4 bases and J by 9 bases, with 13 bases between them. In germline, CDR1 is LGHDT, CDR2 YNNKEL (reference sequence). CDR3 amino acids: CASSLGGDTEQFF. CDR3 sequence (DNA): TGTGCCAGCAGCCTGGGGGGCGATACTGAGCAGTTCTTC.

Here the CDR3 reads CASSSLGSGAYNEQFF. For the CDR3, the DNA is TGTGCCAGCAGTTCCCTGGGGAGCGGGGCGTACAATGAGCAGTTCTTC. The chain uses TRBV12-3 or TRBV12-4 and TRBJ2-1; 7 nucleotides agree with TRBD2. The CDR3 loop spans 16 amino acids. Losses at the gene ends were 4 bases for V and 4 bases for J; bases not matched to a gene: 10.